This entry lists 16 T cell receptor beta chains sequenced from one sample in a study of cytomegalovirus exposure and HLA in healthy donors. The PCR ran on 60 Vbeta and 13 Jbeta primers. Sequencing was performed with immunoSEQ multiplex PCR; in TCRdb, only in-frame clones are kept and a portion is missing. Here the sample spans some 130,000 clones, approximately 78% being singletons. Sequenced input: PBMCs. The source is a female donor in good health and CMV-seronegative.

This clone was found a few times. The chain has TRBV6-7 and TRBJ2-3, with TRBD2 identical over 10 bases. TRBV6-7 carries the ORF label, with uncertain function. This CDR3 is 16 amino acids long. J was trimmed by 4 bases and V by 0 bases; bases with no gene match: 4. CDR3 DNA sequence: TGTGCCAGCAGTTACTCGGGCAGCGGGAGGGCAGATACGCAGTATTTT. Its protein is CASSYSGSGRADTQYF.

The chain uses TRBV28 and TRBJ1-5, with TRBD1 matching 7 bases. Germline V gene lookup returns CDR1 MDHEN and CDR2 SYDVKM. Trimming at V came to 3 bases and at J to 4 bases, leaving 3 bases not matched to a gene. There are 14 residues in the CDR3. Here the CDR3 DNA reads TGTGCCAGCAGTTTGGGGGACAGAAATCAGCCCCAGCATTTT. Its translation is CASSLGDRNQPQHF.

The V and J genes are TRBV4-3 and TRBJ1-3, with no clear D. The length of the CDR3 is 15 residues. Germline lookup yields CDR1 LGHNA and CDR2 YSLEER. Trimming shortened V by 3 bases and J by 0 bases, and 9 bases separated the two germline ends. CDR3 amino acids: CASSHLVSSGNTIYF. The CDR3 DNA sequence: TGCGCCAGCAGCCATTTAGTGAGCTCTGGAAACACCATATATTTT.

This clone was counted a single time. J is TRBJ2-5 and V is TRBV19; no clear D gene. The length of the CDR3 is 12 residues. Germline V CDR1 and CDR2: LNHDA, SQIVND (reference sequence). The V end was cut by 4 bases, the J end by 1 base, with 4 bases between. CDR3 in DNA: TGTGCCAGTAGTAGAGGCCAAGAGACCCAGTACTTC. Amino acids: CASSRGQETQYF.

This clone was observed a few times. V gene TRBV4-3 combines with J gene TRBJ2-2, with D possibly being TRBD2 (6 bases). The V and J ends lost 0 bases and 9 bases respectively, with 11 bases between them. The CDR3 runs 14 residues. Germline V CDR1 and CDR2: LGHNA, YSLEER. CDR3 loop: CASSQDPGARELFF. CDR3 sequence (DNA): TGCGCCAGCAGCCAAGATCCGGGAGCTAGGGAGCTGTTTTTT.

This clone appeared a single time. The V gene is TRBV5-1, the J gene TRBJ2-5; 7 bases agree with TRBD1. V shed 5 bases, J shed 2 bases, and the junction held 9 bases outside the gene matches. The V gene's germline CDR1 is SGHRS and CDR2 YFSETQ. The CDR3 has 15 amino acids. The CDR3 loop is CASRLTGNEQETQYF. CDR3 bases: TGCGCCAGCAGGTTGACAGGGAATGAGCAAGAGACCCAGTACTTC.

The chain recombines TRBV28 with TRBJ2-3; 8 nucleotides line up with TRBD1. Per germline, CDR1 MDHEN and CDR2 SYDVKM. The trim removed 0 bases at V and 0 bases at J, leaving 5 bases unmatched. This CDR3 comprises 17 residues. The CDR3 DNA is TGTGCCAGCAGTTTATGGGGGGACAGGATTAGCACAGATACGCAGTATTTT. Amino acids: CASSLWGDRISTDTQYF.

V usage is TRBV9 and J usage is TRBJ2-1; 8 bases align to TRBD2. Unmatched junction bases numbered 8, after V lost 3 bases and J lost 9 bases. This CDR3 is 14 amino acids long. The V gene's germline CDR1 is SGDLS and CDR2 YYNGEE. The CDR3 here is CASSEVAGPSEQFF. In DNA, the CDR3 is TGTGCCAGCAGCGAGGTAGCGGGGCCCAGTGAGCAGTTCTTC.

The chain combines TRBV25-1 with TRBJ1-2; the D gene is possibly TRBD1 (6 bases). This CDR3 is built from 13 residues. V dropped 2 bases and J dropped 2 bases, with 6 bases sitting between them. The germline gives CDR1 MGHDK, CDR2 SYGVNS. CDR3 region: CASSETGNYGYTF. CDR3 coding DNA: TGTGCCAGCAGTGAAACAGGGAACTATGGCTACACCTTC.

The chain links TRBV6-1 to TRBJ2-7, with D possibly matching TRBD2 (6 bases). Trimming took off 9 bases at V and 9 bases at J, with 18 bases between the two ends. Germline CDR1 and CDR2: MNHNS and SASEGT. CDR3 length: 12 amino acids. CDR3 coding DNA: TGTGCCAGTGAGGGGCGGGATTTATGGCAGTACTTC. Encoded protein: CASEGRDLWQYF.

V is TRBV9 and J is TRBJ2-5; 8 nucleotides match TRBD2. V lost 3 bases and J lost 0; bases outside the gene matches: 10. The germline gives CDR1 SGDLS, CDR2 YYNGEE. This CDR3 spans 17 amino acids. The CDR3 is CASSATALAGYQETQYF. The CDR3 DNA follows: TGTGCCAGCAGCGCAACAGCGTTAGCGGGGTACCAAGAGACCCAGTACTTC.

V gene TRBV13 combines with J gene TRBJ2-7; 14 nucleotides line up with TRBD2. V lost 5 bases and J lost 6; bases outside the gene matches: 6. The CDR3 loop spans 15 amino acids. CDR1 and CDR2 from the germline V gene are PRHDT and FYEKMQ (reference sequence). The CDR3 bases are TGTGCCAGCAGCCCGGGACTAGCGGGAGCAGGCGAGCAGTACTTC. This encodes CASSPGLAGAGEQYF.

V usage is TRBV13 and J usage is TRBJ2-7, with D unresolved. The V gene's germline CDR1 is PRHDT and CDR2 FYEKMQ (reference sequence). This CDR3 region has 13 residues. Trimming stripped 2 bases from V and 4 bases from J, with 9 bases between. The CDR3 protein is CASSLYSKYEQYF. DNA for the CDR3: TGTGCCAGCAGCTTATACTCTAAGTACGAGCAGTACTTC.

CDR3 bases: TGTGCCAGCAGTTACTCGCATCAGAACTATGGCTACACCTTC. Protein sequence: CASSYSHQNYGYTF. The rearrangement joins TRBV6-5 to TRBJ1-2; D uncertain. Trimming left V 0 bases short and J 2 bases short, with 7 bases between. The CDR3 runs to 14 residues. Germline V CDR1 and CDR2: MNHEY, SVGAGI.

The rearrangement joins TRBV9 to TRBJ2-1; a possible D gene is TRBD2 (7 bases). Germline values: CDR1 SGDLS, CDR2 YYNGEE. Trimming cost V 3 bases and J 7 bases, with 17 bases left between them. CDR3 size: 15 residues. For the CDR3, the DNA is TGTGCCAGCAGCGCCTCCCGGGGGGCGTGGAATGAGCAGTTCTTC. Translating gives CASSASRGAWNEQFF. Using reference TRBV9 and TRBJ2-1 for the parts outside the CDR3, the full variable domain is DSGVTQTPKHLITATGQRVTLRCSPRSGDLSVYWYQQSLDQGLQFLIQYYNGEERAKGNILERFSAQQFPDLHSELNLSSLELGDSALYFCASSASRGAWNEQFFGPGTRLTVL.

The chain is built from TRBV7-2 and TRBJ1-2; D is possibly TRBD1 (5 bases). The CDR3 covers 15 residues. V gave up 0 bases and J gave up 1 base, with 9 bases separating them. Germline V lookup: CDR1 SGHTA, CDR2 FQGNSA. This CDR3 reads CASSLARVGNYGYTF. CDR3 nucleotide sequence: TGTGCCAGCAGCTTAGCCAGGGTGGGTAACTATGGCTACACCTTC.